This TCR beta chain was found in a study of OX40 agonist ivuxolimab in advanced cancers. About the research overall: Therapy given before enrollment (anti-PD-1, anti-PD-L1 or anti-CTLA-4) was allowed, and 35% to 45% had some. Points from the study as a whole: Averaging showed that CD8+ T cells had more expanded clones than CD4+ did. At 0.1 to 3.0 mg/kg, CD4+ and CD8+ blood T cells expanded clonally by week 6. Clonal expansion was among the lowest in partial responders at 0.1-3.0 mg/kg, especially CD8+.

This table comes from immunoSEQ multiplex PCR, and its TCRdb copy is limited to in-frame clones, with some not included. The table records more than 45,000 clones, around nine tenths of them present only once. On this clone: Its target is unknown.

CDR1 MDHEN and CDR2 SYDVKM come from the germline V gene. J gave up 12 bases and V 10 bases, and 10 bases lay outside the gene matches. The CDR3 spans 12 residues. This clonotype was sampled from an adult with an advanced solid tumor such as melanoma, head and neck, liver or kidney cancer. The chain recombines TRBV28 with TRBJ1-4, with 8 positions matching TRBD1. The sequencing used CD4+ or CD8+ T cells sorted from blood, collected in a trial of the OX40 agonist ivuxolimab. The CDR3 DNA is TGTGCCACGGGACAGGAGGTTTGGGAACTGTTTTTT. Protein sequence: CATGQEVWELFF. Based on the CDR3 plus reference TRBV28 and TRBJ1-4, the full variable domain is DVKVTQSSRYLVKRTGEKVFLECVQDMDHENMFWYRQDPGLGLRLIYFSYDVKMKEKGDIPEGYSVSREKKERFSLILESASTNQTSMYLCATGQEVWELFFGSGTQLSVL.